The source of this T cell receptor beta chain is a study of T-cell memory formation after mild COVID-19. Looking at the study overall: TCR clustering was largely donor specific. Study-wide results and limits: Prior to infection, memory already included some responding clones, suggesting cross-reactive memory joined. Clones contracting day 15 to 85 were balanced CD4/CD8; later expanders leaned CD4+.

V was cut by 1 base and J by 2 bases, with 8 bases left in between. The CDR3 has 14 amino acids. The V gene's germline CDR1 is SGHAT and CDR2 FQNNGV. A remark on this clonotype: Its target is not known.

TCRalpha and TCRbeta libraries used 5'RACE with constant-segment primers and UMIs. TCRdb ran MiXCR on the 5' RACE reads and lists one entry per CDR3 protein. The sample lists under 350,000 distinct CDR3 sequences, about 16% occurring once. The sequence came from a man between 18 and 29 years old who had mild COVID-19 (a few samples of this study predate the infection). Cell type and time point are not known. The rearrangement uses TRBV11-2 and TRBJ1-1; D is unresolved. The sequenced sample was PBMCs or a T cell subset sorted from them (not recorded which). CDR3 sequence: CASSLGAYNTEAFF. CDR3 bases: TGTGCCAGCAGCTTAGGGGCATATAACACTGAAGCTTTCTTT.